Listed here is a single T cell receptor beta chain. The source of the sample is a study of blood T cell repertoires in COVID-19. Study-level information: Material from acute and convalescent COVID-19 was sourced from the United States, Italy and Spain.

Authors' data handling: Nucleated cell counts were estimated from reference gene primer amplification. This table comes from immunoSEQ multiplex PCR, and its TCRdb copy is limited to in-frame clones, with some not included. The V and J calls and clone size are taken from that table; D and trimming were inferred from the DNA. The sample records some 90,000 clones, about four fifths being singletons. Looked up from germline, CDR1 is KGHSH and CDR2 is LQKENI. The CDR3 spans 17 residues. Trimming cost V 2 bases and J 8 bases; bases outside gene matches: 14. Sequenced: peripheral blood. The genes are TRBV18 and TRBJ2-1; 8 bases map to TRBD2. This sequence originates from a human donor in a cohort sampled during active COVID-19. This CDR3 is CASSPSAPGLVIHEQFF. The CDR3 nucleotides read TGTGCCAGCTCACCAAGTGCCCCGGGACTAGTAATTCATGAGCAGTTCTTC.